A selection of T cell receptor beta chains follows, all from one sample in a study of shared clonotypes between healthy human individuals. Sequencing used immunoSEQ multiplex PCR; TCRdb keeps in-frame clones, though not all of them. The data contain roughly 2,300,000 clones, 92% of them singletons. Sequencing used naive CD4+ T cells from PBMCs. These receptors were collected from a young man in good health. Some clones in this sample may be carry-over from other donors' samples. CDR3s include the opening cysteine and the closing phenylalanine or tryptophan. Fields, in order: J gene, clone size, D gene, V gene, CDR3 protein, CDR3 DNA. D genes are given only for firm matches. Part of the rows lack a size; the others show once, few, many or a class for expanded clones.

TRBJ2-1	-	-	TRBV18	CASSPRANSDEQFF	TGTGCCAGCTCACCACGGGCTAATAGCGATGAGCAGTTCTTC
TRBJ2-4	-	TRBD2	TRBV14	CASSRGLKLAQNIQYF	TGTGCCAGCAGCCGGGGGTTGAAACTAGCGCAAAACATTCAGTACTTC
TRBJ1-1	-	-	TRBV5-1	CASSSQQGYTEAFF	TGCGCCAGCAGCTCCCAACAGGGATACACTGAAGCTTTCTTT
TRBJ2-1	-	-	TRBV29-1	CSVGGFPRTRAYNEQFF	TGCAGCGTAGGGGGGTTTCCCCGGACTAGGGCCTACAATGAGCAGTTCTTC
TRBJ1-4	-	-	TRBV28	CASSFATNEKLFF	TGTGCCAGCTCGTTTGCAACTAATGAAAAACTGTTTTTT
TRBJ2-5	-	TRBD2	TRBV6-5	CASSYPTSGRETQYF	TGTGCCAGCAGTTACCCGACTAGCGGGCGAGAGACCCAGTACTTC
TRBJ2-3	-	TRBD2	TRBV29-1	CSVGTSGRIGTDTQYF	TGCAGCGTTGGGACTAGCGGGAGAATTGGCACAGATACGCAGTATTTT
TRBJ2-3	once	-	TRBV5-1	CASSLNRATDTQYF	TGCGCCAGCAGCTTGAACCGGGCCACAGATACGCAGTATTTT
TRBJ2-1	-	TRBD1	TRBV5-1	CASSSTGGTYNEQFF	TGCGCCAGCAGCTCCACAGGGGGGACCTACAATGAGCAGTTCTTC
TRBJ2-1	-	-	TRBV2	CASSETSFTEQFF	TGTGCCAGCAGTGAAACTAGCTTCACTGAGCAGTTCTTC
TRBJ2-5	-	-	TRBV5-1	CASSLAVGERETQYF	TGCGCCAGCAGCTTGGCCGTGGGAGAAAGGGAGACCCAGTACTTC
TRBJ2-4	-	TRBD1	TRBV5-1	CASSLGQGANIQYF	TGCGCCAGCAGCTTGGGACAGGGCGCAAACATTCAGTACTTC
TRBJ2-1	-	-	TRBV15	CATSRGESRSSYNEQFF	TGTGCCACCAGCAGGGGGGAATCCAGAAGCTCCTACAATGAGCAGTTCTTC
TRBJ1-1	once	-	TRBV6-5	CASSPPGRQSTEAFF	TGTGCCAGCAGTCCGCCTGGTCGGCAATCAACTGAAGCTTTCTTT
TRBJ2-1	-	TRBD2	TRBV12-5	CASGLVPIPLSGRTPSSYNEQFF	TGTGCTAGTGGTTTGGTACCAATTCCCCTATCCGGGAGGACCCCTAGCTCCTACAATGAGCAGTTCTTC
TRBJ2-5	-	-	TRBV6-1	CASSVGLVRPSETQYF	TGTGCCAGCAGTGTGGGCCTTGTGCGCCCCTCAGAGACCCAGTACTTC
TRBJ1-1	-	-	TRBV4-1	CASSPAGNTEAFF	TGCGCCAGCAGCCCAGCGGGGAACACTGAAGCTTTCTTT
TRBJ1-1	-	-	TRBV19	CASSTGTTLNTEAFF	TGTGCCAGCTCAACCGGGACAACCTTGAACACTGAAGCTTTCTTT
TRBJ2-7	-	TRBD2	TRBV5-1	CASSLTAGKVYEQYF	TGCGCCAGCAGCTTGACAGCGGGAAAGGTCTACGAGCAGTACTTC
TRBJ2-4	-	-	TRBV6-1	CASSVDSGKNIQYF	TGTGCCAGCAGCGTCGACAGCGGGAAAAACATTCAGTACTTC
TRBJ2-7	-	TRBD2	TRBV28	CATRTSGTYEQYF	TGTGCCACCAGGACTAGCGGAACCTACGAGCAGTACTTC
TRBJ2-5	-	TRBD2	TRBV11-1	CASSPAGVAGVRETQYF	TGTGCCAGCAGCCCTGCGGGGGTAGCGGGAGTTCGGGAGACCCAGTACTTC
TRBJ2-3	-	TRBD2	TRBV6-1	CASSEQGLAGVRSQYF	TGTGCCAGCAGTGAGCAGGGTCTAGCGGGGGTCCGCTCCCAGTATTTT
TRBJ2-7	-	TRBD1	TRBV29-1	CSVEEEGALEQYF	TGCAGCGTTGAAGAAGAGGGGGCCTTGGAGCAGTACTTC
TRBJ1-1	few	-	TRBV25-1	CASSVSWGGPEAFF	TGTGCCAGCAGTGTTTCTTGGGGGGGCCCTGAAGCTTTCTTT
TRBJ2-1	-	-	TRBV5-4	CASSLIGGGEQFF	TGTGCCAGCAGCTTGATTGGAGGAGGAGAGCAGTTCTTC
TRBJ2-1	-	TRBD1	TRBV19	CASSIRDRNNEQFF	TGTGCCAGTAGTATAAGGGACAGAAACAATGAGCAGTTCTTC
TRBJ1-2	-	TRBD1	TRBV7-9	CASSYRSTGSGYTF	TGTGCCAGCAGCTACCGCTCGACAGGGTCGGGCTACACCTTC
TRBJ1-2	-	TRBD1	TRBV6-1	CASSEADRVGGYTF	TGTGCCAGCAGTGAAGCGGACAGGGTAGGCGGCTACACCTTC
TRBJ1-3	-	-	TRBV29-1	CSVVKTDTIYF	TGCAGCGTTGTCAAAACGGACACCATATATTTT
TRBJ2-3	-	TRBD2	TRBV7-2	CASSLAGGPPDTQYF	TGTGCCAGCAGCTTAGCGGGAGGGCCCCCAGATACGCAGTATTTT
TRBJ1-1	once	-	TRBV5-1	CASSLAGAQGNTEAFF	TGCGCCAGCAGCTTGGCCGGGGCACAGGGGAACACTGAAGCTTTCTTT
TRBJ1-5	-	-	TRBV30	CAWNDGTLNQPQHF	TGTGCCTGGAATGACGGGACACTTAATCAGCCCCAGCATTTT
TRBJ1-4	-	-	TRBV18	CASSSANEKLFF	TGTGCCAGCTCCAGTGCGAATGAAAAACTGTTTTTT
TRBJ2-7	-	-	TRBV7-2	CASSSLTAEQYF	TGTGCCAGCAGCTCACTCACGGCCGAGCAGTACTTC
TRBJ2-1	-	TRBD2	TRBV7-9	CASSAKGLAGYNEQFF	TGTGCCAGCAGCGCAAAGGGACTAGCGGGATACAATGAGCAGTTCTTC
TRBJ2-5	-	TRBD2	TRBV5-1	CASSSRGSGSQETQYF	TGCGCCAGCAGTTCCCGTGGTAGCGGGTCCCAAGAGACCCAGTACTTC
TRBJ1-4	few	-	TRBV2	CASSEEGNVVGKLFF	TGTGCCAGCAGTGAAGAGGGGAATGTGGTAGGAAAACTGTTTTTT
TRBJ1-1	few	TRBD1	TRBV29-1	CSSWDRQNTEAFF	TGCAGCTCTTGGGACAGGCAGAACACTGAAGCTTTCTTT
TRBJ2-3	-	-	TRBV2	CASQRNEAGPDTQYF	TGTGCCAGCCAACGAAACGAAGCTGGCCCAGATACGCAGTATTTT
TRBJ2-7	-	-	TRBV28	CASRTGIHYEQYF	TGTGCCAGCAGGACCGGGATTCACTACGAGCAGTACTTC
TRBJ1-1	-	-	TRBV9	CASSVGVGISTEAFF	TGTGCCAGCAGCGTAGGGGTTGGAATATCCACTGAAGCTTTCTTT